These 18 T cell receptor beta chains share one sample of origin, sequenced in a study of CD8+ T cells in alopecia areata (dated by TCRdb to between 2017 and 2018). To prepare the library, the immunoSEQ multiplex PCR assay was applied. To provide template for TCR sequencing, every sample had RNA extracted and reverse transcribed into cDNA. TCRdb took this table from immuneACCESS and kept in-frame rearrangements with V and J called. Such tables lack part of the clones; where checked against another copy, unresolved V genes explain under half of the gap, and the rest is unexplained. The sample records 250,000 or so clones, none occurring a single time. More than 0.95% of the sample comes from the top ten. Cells from mouse cutaneous lymph nodes were pooled, stained for CD4, CD8alpha, NKG2D, NKG2ACE and other markers, and then sorted on a BD Influx. Material: CD4+ T cells sorted from a lymph node. The receptors shown here come from a C3H/HeJ mouse with alopecia areata. With respect to MHC, this strain carries the haplotype H2-k.

Notes on this clone: Here the gene names and germline are mouse. The CDR3 extends 4 residues past the end of the read, so its final part is completed from the germline J gene. Other DNA sequences in this sample translate to the same CDR3. The chain carries TRBV13-1 and TRBJ2-7; 8 nucleotides align to TRBD2. Germline lookup yields CDR1 NSHNY and CDR2 SYGAGN. The CDR3 spans 15 residues. The DNA read from the CDR3 is TGTGCCAGCAGTGATGCAAGGGGGGGGCGTGAT. This translates into CASSDARGGRD. The full CDR3 is CASSDARGGRDEQYF.

This clone has just a few counts. The gene symbols are mouse symbols. Sequencing ends 4 residues short of the CDR3 end; the germline J gene provides the rest. This chain joins TRBV13-2 and TRBJ2-1; 9 nucleotides align to TRBD1. The CDR3 has 15 amino acids. V gave up 6 bases and J gave up 1 base; unmatched junction bases: 5. Germline V gives CDR1 NNHNN, CDR2 SYGAGS (reference sequence). CDR3 DNA, as far as it was read: TGTGCCAGCGAAAGGGACAGGGCAAACTATGCT. This codes for CASERDRANYA. The whole CDR3 region reads CASERDRANYAEQFF.

This clone has a handful of counts. Gene names denote mouse genes. From the germline J gene comes the end of the CDR3, since the read stops 4 residues before it. Other DNA sequences in the sample encode the same CDR3. The rearrangement joins TRBV19 to TRBJ2-1; TRBD2 is a possible D gene (7 bases). Germline V gene sequence: CDR1 FNHDT, CDR2 SITEND (reference sequence). The CDR3 is made up of 14 amino acids. The V gene lost 2 bases and the J gene lost 3 bases, with 9 bases spanning the gap. The CDR3 bases that were read are TGTGCCAGCAGTATGGGGGGCCCCTATGCT. Protein sequence: CASSMGGPYA. The complete CDR3 reads CASSMGGPYAEQFF.

Of note for this clone: The genes and germline here are from mouse. The read terminates 4 residues before the CDR3 end, so the remaining end is supplied by the germline J gene. The rearrangement joins TRBV19 to TRBJ2-7; 7 bases line up with TRBD1. Trimming removed 4 bases from V and 0 bases from J; junction bases left unmatched: 7. The CDR3 totals 15 residues. Germline V gives CDR1 FNHDT, CDR2 SITEND (reference sequence). CDR3 residues: CASSSRQGSSYEQYF. The covered CDR3 bases are TGTGCCAGCAGTTCCCGACAGGGCAGCTCCTAT.

This clone was observed a few times. Gene names and germline refer to mouse. The read gets to within 4 residues of the CDR3 end, and the germline J gene fills in the rest. This specimen includes other DNA sequences encoding the same CDR3. The chain employs TRBV19 and TRBJ2-2, with D maybe TRBD1 (6 bases). The CDR3 is 16 amino acids. Trimming removed 1 base at V and 2 bases at J, with 12 bases between. Germline V gene lookup returns CDR1 FNHDT and CDR2 SITEND (reference sequence). The CDR3 is CASSIRAGANTGQLYF. The covered CDR3 bases are TGTGCCAGCAGTATAAGAGCAGGGGCGAACACCGGG.

As concerns this clone: Gene names refer to mouse genes. The sequence runs out 4 residues before the end of the CDR3; the remainder is reconstructed from the germline J gene. V is TRBV5 and J is TRBJ2-1; D perhaps matches TRBD1 (5 bases). Trimming stripped 2 bases from V and 0 bases from J, with 8 bases between. The CDR3 runs to 15 residues. Germline V gene lookup returns CDR1 LGHNA and CDR2 YNLKQL (reference sequence). CDR3 DNA (partial): TGTGCCAGCAGCCAAACGACAGATAACTATGCT. Its translation is CASSQTTDNYA. The full CDR3 protein reads CASSQTTDNYAEQFF.

Concerning this clone itself: Gene and germline names: mouse. The DNA ends 4 residues before the CDR3 does, and the rest of the CDR3 is filled in from the germline J gene. Within the sample, other DNA sequences also encode this same CDR3. V is TRBV5 and J is TRBJ2-2; 10 nucleotides align to TRBD1. With V trimmed by 3 bases and J by 0 bases, 1 base remained unmatched. This CDR3 is built from 16 residues. In germline, CDR1 is LGHNA, CDR2 YNLKQL (reference sequence). The CDR3 loop reads CASSQGTGANTGQLYF. The CDR3 DNA, read in part, is TGTGCCAGCAGCCAGGGGACAGGGGCAAACACCGGG.

The table lists this clone with a few counts. Germline and genes: mouse. The read ends 4 residues early relative to the CDR3; the germline J gene fills the gap. The chain is built from TRBV1 and TRBJ2-7; maybe TRBD1 (5 bases). V dropped 7 bases and J dropped 0 bases, with 7 bases sitting between them. Germline CDR1 is NSQYPW and CDR2 is LRSPGD (reference sequence). This CDR3 region has 12 residues. The covered CDR3 bases are TGCACCTGCAAGACAGACTCCTAT. This encodes CTCKTDSY. The whole CDR3 region reads CTCKTDSYEQYF.

Only a few counts were recorded for this clone. Gene and germline names: mouse. The read finishes 4 residues shy of the CDR3 end, and the germline J gene is used to complete it. This chain joins TRBV1 and TRBJ2-7; D unclear. The V gene's germline CDR1 is NSQYPW and CDR2 LRSPGD (reference sequence). CDR3 length: 11 amino acids. This CDR3 reads CTCSEQYEQYF. The CDR3 DNA, read in part, is TGCACCTGCAGTGAACAGTAT.

There are a few counts of this clone. All gene names here are mouse names. The read terminates 4 residues before the CDR3 end, so the remaining end is supplied by the germline J gene. Additional DNA sequences in this sample encode the identical CDR3. The chain joins TRBV19 to TRBJ2-3, with D possibly TRBD1 on 6 matching bases. The V gene's germline CDR1 is FNHDT and CDR2 SITEND (reference sequence). The CDR3 is made up of 15 amino acids. The V end lost 2 bases, the J end lost 0 bases, and 10 bases lay between the germline ends. CDR3 DNA, as far as it was read: TGTGCCAGCAGTATGCCAGGGGCTAGTGCAGAA. Translated: CASSMPGASAE. The complete CDR3 reads CASSMPGASAETLYF.

This clone was seen only a few times. Here the gene names and germline are mouse. The read ends 4 residues early relative to the CDR3; the germline J gene fills the gap. The V and J genes are TRBV1 and TRBJ1-1; tentatively, D is TRBD1 (6 bases). The germline V gene encodes CDR1 NSQYPW and CDR2 LRSPGD (reference sequence). The CDR3 is 13 residues long. CDR3 protein: CTCSPGGAREVFF. The part of the CDR3 DNA that was read is TGCACCTGCAGTCCTGGGGGGGCGCGA.

This clone was counted between two and nine times. Each gene name is a mouse one. The observed sequence ends 4 residues before the CDR3 terminus, with the missing tail filled in from the germline J gene. The chain recombines TRBV17 with TRBJ2-5; 10 positions agree with TRBD1. This CDR3 is built from 17 residues. The J segment lost 1 base and the V segment lost 6 bases, leaving 10 bases of the junction unmatched. Germline values: CDR1 MNHDT, CDR2 YYDKIL. The CDR3 DNA, read in part, is TGTGCTAGCAGCAGACAGGGGGCGCAATGGGACCAAGAC. It is translated as CASSRQGAQWDQD. The whole CDR3 sequence is CASSRQGAQWDQDTQYF.

This clone was seen more than once but under ten times. Each gene name is a mouse one. The CDR3 reads CASRMGTGKDTQYF. Incomplete CDR3 DNA: TGTGCCAGCAGGATGGGGACAGGGAAAGAC. The J gene is TRBJ2-5, the V gene TRBV19; 9 positions agree with TRBD1. The CDR3 goes on 4 residues after the read ends, and that part is filled in from the germline J gene. This CDR3 is built from 14 residues. Germline V gives CDR1 FNHDT, CDR2 SITEND (reference sequence).

About this clone itself: Gene names are the mouse ones. Read sequence stops 4 residues before the CDR3 end, and the germline J gene provides the missing end. V gene TRBV13-2 combines with J gene TRBJ1-2; D possibly corresponds to TRBD1 (5 bases). Germline V gene data show CDR1 as NNHNN and CDR2 as SYGAGS (reference sequence). Trimming removed 1 base at V and 4 bases at J, with 11 bases between. This CDR3 spans 14 amino acids. The CDR3 here is CASGDIREGSDYTF. CDR3 DNA (partial): TGTGCCAGCGGTGATATCAGGGAGGGCTCC.

This clone was seen only a few times. Gene names and germline match the mouse. The missing CDR3 end, 4 residues past where the read stops, is filled in from the germline J gene. V and J are TRBV13-1 and TRBJ2-4; D is perhaps TRBD1 (5 bases). This CDR3 has 15 amino acids. Germline V gene lookup returns CDR1 NSHNY and CDR2 SYGAGN. Deletions cut 1 base from V and 0 bases from J, with 9 bases between. CDR3 amino acids: CASSDNRRSQNTLYF. Incomplete CDR3 DNA: TGTGCCAGCAGTGATAACAGGCGTAGTCAAAAC.

As for this clone: The genes are named according to mouse. The CDR3 end lies 4 residues beyond the end of the read and is filled in from the germline J gene. J is TRBJ2-1 and V is TRBV14; the match to TRBD1 covers 12 bases. The germline CDR1 and CDR2 sequences are SGHDT and FRDEAV. CDR3 length: 14 residues. V shed 5 bases and J 5 bases; nucleotides not matched to a gene: 2. Here the CDR3 reads CASRRDRGHAEQFF. CDR3 bases read: TGTGCCAGCAGGAGGGACAGGGGGCATGCT.

This clone was seen more than once but under ten times. Genes and germline are mouse. The read gets to within 4 residues of the CDR3 end, and the germline J gene fills in the rest. The chain recombines TRBV1 with TRBJ2-1, with 8 bases identical to TRBD1. CDR1 is NSQYPW and CDR2 is LRSPGD in the germline V gene (reference sequence). This CDR3 contains 13 residues. The CDR3 spells CTCSADRGPEQFF. CDR3 bases read: TGCACCTGCAGTGCAGACAGGGGGCCT.

This clone appeared many times. Germline and genes: mouse. CDR3 amino acids: CASSLVNSPLYF. The sequenced part of the CDR3 DNA is TGTGCCAGCAGCCTGGTTAATTCGCCC. The chain links TRBV13-1 to TRBJ1-6; D call uncertain. The read terminates 3 residues before the CDR3 end, so the remaining end is supplied by the germline J gene. TRBJ1-6 qualifies as an ORF whose function is uncertain. Germline lookup yields CDR1 NSHNY and CDR2 SYGAGN. The V end was cut by 5 bases, the J end by 6 bases, with 6 bases between. The CDR3 contains 12 residues.